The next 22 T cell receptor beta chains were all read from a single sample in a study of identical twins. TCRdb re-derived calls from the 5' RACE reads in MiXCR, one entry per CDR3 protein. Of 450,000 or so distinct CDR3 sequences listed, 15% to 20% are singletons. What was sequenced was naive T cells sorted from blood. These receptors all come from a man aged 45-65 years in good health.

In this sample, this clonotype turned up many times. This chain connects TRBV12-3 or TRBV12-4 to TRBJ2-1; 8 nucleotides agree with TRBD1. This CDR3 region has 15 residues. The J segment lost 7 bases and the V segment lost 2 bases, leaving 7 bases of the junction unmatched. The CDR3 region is CASSLRQGAWNEQFF. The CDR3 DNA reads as TGTGCCAGCAGTTTAAGGCAGGGGGCCTGGAATGAGCAGTTCTTC.

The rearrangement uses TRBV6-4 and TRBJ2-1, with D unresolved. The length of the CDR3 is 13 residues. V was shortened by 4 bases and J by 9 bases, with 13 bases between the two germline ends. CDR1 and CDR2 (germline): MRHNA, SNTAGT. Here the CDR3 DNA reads TGTGCCAGCAGTGTGGGTCCGTCCGGTGAGCAGTTCTTC. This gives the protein CASSVGPSGEQFF.

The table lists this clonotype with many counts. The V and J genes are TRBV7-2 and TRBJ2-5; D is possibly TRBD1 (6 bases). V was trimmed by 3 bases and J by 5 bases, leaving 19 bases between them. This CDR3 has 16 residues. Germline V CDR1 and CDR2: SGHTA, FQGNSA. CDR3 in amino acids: CASSLNRWGRSETQYF. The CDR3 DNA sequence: TGTGCCAGCAGCTTGAATCGCTGGGGGCGGAGTGAGACCCAGTACTTC.

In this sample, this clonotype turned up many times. The CDR3 sequence: CASSQEAASGNTIYF. In DNA form, the CDR3 reads TGCGCCAGCAGCCAAGAGGCGGCGTCTGGAAACACCATATATTTT. The V and J genes are TRBV4-3 and TRBJ1-3; D remains unclear. Germline V lookup: CDR1 LGHNA, CDR2 YSLEER. The CDR3 is 15 residues long. Deletions cut 0 bases from V and 1 base from J, with 7 bases between.

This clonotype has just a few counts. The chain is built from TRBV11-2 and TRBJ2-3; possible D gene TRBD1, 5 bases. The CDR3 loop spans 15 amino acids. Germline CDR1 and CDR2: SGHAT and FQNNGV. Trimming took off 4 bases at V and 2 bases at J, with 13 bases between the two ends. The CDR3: CASSSDNLITDTQYF. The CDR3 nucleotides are TGTGCCAGCAGCTCGGACAACTTAATCACAGATACGCAGTATTTT.

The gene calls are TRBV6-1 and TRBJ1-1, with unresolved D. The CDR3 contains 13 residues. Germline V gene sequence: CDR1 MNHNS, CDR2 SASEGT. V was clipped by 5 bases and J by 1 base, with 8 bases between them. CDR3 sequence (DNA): TGTGCCAGCAGTAGCCCTGAGAACACTGAAGCTTTCTTT. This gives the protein CASSSPENTEAFF.

The CDR3 sequence: CASSPTGNGETQYF. The CDR3 bases are TGTGCCAGCAGTCCGACAGGGAACGGGGAGACCCAGTACTTC. This chain connects TRBV12-3 or TRBV12-4 to TRBJ2-5; 7 nucleotides line up with TRBD1. The trim removed 5 bases at V and 5 bases at J, leaving 8 bases unmatched. There are 14 residues in the CDR3.

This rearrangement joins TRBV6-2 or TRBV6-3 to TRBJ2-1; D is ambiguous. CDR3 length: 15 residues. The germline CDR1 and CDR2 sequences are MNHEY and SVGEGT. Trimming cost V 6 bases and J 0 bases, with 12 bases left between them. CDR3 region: CASSHNLGSYNEQFF. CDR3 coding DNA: TGTGCCAGCAGCCACAACTTGGGCTCCTACAATGAGCAGTTCTTC.

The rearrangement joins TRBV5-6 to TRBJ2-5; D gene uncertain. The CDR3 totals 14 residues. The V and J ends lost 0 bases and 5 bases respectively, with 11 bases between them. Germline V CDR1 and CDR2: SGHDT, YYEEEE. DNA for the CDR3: TGTGCCAGCAGCTTGGGCCCAACGAGGGAGACCCAGTACTTC. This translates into CASSLGPTRETQYF.

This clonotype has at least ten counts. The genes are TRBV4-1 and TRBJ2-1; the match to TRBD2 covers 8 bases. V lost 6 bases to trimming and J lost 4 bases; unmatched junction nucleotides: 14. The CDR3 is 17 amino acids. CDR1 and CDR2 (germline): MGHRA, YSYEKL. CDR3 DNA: TGCGCCAGCAGTCCTACCCTACCGGGGGGGCGGTACAATGAGCAGTTCTTC. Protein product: CASSPTLPGGRYNEQFF.

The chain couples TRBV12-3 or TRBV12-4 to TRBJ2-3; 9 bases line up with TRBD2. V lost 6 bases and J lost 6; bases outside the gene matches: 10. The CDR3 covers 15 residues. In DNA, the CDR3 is TGTGCCAGCAGACCGGGACTAGCATTATCGGATACGCAGTATTTT. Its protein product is CASRPGLALSDTQYF.

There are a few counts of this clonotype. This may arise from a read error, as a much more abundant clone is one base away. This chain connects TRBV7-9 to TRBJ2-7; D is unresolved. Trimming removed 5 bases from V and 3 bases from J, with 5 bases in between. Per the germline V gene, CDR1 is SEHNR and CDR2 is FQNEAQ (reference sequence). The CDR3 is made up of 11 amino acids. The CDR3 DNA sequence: TGTGCCAGCAGCCGGGTCTACGAGCAGTACTTC. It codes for CASSRVYEQYF.

For the CDR3, the DNA is TGTGCCAGCAGCTCAATCCCCCATGAGCAGTTCTTC. It specifies CASSSIPHEQFF. The chain employs TRBV7-6 and TRBJ2-1; D is unclear. Between the trimmed V and J ends, which lost 4 bases and 8 bases, there was a span of 9 bases. Looked up from germline, CDR1 is SGHVS and CDR2 is FNYEAQ. The CDR3 runs to 12 residues.

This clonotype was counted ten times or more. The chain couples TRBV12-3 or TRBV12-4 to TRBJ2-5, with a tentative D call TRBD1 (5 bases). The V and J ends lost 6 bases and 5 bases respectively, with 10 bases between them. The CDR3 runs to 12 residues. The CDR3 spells CASRSGLETQYF. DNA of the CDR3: TGTGCCAGCAGATCAGGGTTGGAGACCCAGTACTTC.

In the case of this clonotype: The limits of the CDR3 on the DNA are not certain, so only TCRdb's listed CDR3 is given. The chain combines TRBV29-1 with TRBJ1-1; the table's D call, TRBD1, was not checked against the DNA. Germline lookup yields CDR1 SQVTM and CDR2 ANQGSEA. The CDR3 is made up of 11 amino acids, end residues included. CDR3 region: CSVAQGAGGFF.

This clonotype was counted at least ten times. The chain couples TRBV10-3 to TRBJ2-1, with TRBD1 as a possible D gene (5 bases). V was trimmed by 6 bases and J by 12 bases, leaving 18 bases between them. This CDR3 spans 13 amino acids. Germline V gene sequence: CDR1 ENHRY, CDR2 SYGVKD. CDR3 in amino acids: CAIRGKIGDGQFF. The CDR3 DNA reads TGTGCCATCAGGGGGAAAATAGGGGATGGGCAGTTCTTC.

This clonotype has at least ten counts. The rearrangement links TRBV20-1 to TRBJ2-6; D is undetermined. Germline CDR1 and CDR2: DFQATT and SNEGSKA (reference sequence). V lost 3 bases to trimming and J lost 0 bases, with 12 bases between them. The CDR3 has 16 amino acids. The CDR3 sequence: CSASHSLSSGANVLTF. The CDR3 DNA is TGCAGTGCTAGTCACAGCCTTAGCTCTGGGGCCAACGTCCTGACTTTC.

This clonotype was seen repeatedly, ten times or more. The CDR3 spells CASSRQGIESGELFF. In DNA, the CDR3 is TGTGCCAGCAGTCGACAGGGGATAGAGTCCGGGGAGCTGTTTTTT. The chain employs TRBV12-3 or TRBV12-4 and TRBJ2-2; 8 nucleotides line up with TRBD1. With 5 bases clipped from V and 6 bases from J, the junction kept 8 bases outside the gene matches. This CDR3 has 15 amino acids.

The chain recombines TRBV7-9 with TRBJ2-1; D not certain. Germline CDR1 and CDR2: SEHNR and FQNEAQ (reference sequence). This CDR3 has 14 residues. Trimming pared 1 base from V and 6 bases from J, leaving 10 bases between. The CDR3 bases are TGTGCCAGCAGCTTAGGTCCTTCCAGCAATGAGCAGTTCTTC. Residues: CASSLGPSSNEQFF.

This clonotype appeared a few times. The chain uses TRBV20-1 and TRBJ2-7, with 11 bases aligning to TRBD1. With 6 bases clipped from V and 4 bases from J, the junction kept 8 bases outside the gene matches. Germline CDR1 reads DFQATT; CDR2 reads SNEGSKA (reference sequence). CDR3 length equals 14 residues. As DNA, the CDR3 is TGCAGTGCCACCGGGGGACAGGGGGGGTACGAGCAGTACTTC. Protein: CSATGGQGGYEQYF.

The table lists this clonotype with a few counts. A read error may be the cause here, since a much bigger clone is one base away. CDR3 in amino acids: CASTRDSYEQYF. Written as DNA, the CDR3 is TGTGCCAGCACCCGGGACTCCTACGAGCAGTACTTC. The chain combines TRBV6-6 with TRBJ2-7; tentatively, D is TRBD2 (5 bases). CDR1 and CDR2 from the germline V gene are MNHNY and SVGAGI (reference sequence). The CDR3 sequence is 12 residues long. Trimming removed 7 bases at V and 0 bases at J, with 7 bases between.

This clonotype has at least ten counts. CDR3 DNA sequence: TGTGCCAGCAGTCGTTCTAGAGGGGGTACTCAGTACTTC. Its protein product is CASSRSRGGTQYF. The V gene is TRBV7-2, the J gene TRBJ2-7; TRBD1 is a possible D gene (6 bases). There are 13 residues in the CDR3. CDR1 is SGHTA and CDR2 is FQGNSA in the germline V gene. V was clipped by 6 bases and J by 10 bases, with 19 bases between them.